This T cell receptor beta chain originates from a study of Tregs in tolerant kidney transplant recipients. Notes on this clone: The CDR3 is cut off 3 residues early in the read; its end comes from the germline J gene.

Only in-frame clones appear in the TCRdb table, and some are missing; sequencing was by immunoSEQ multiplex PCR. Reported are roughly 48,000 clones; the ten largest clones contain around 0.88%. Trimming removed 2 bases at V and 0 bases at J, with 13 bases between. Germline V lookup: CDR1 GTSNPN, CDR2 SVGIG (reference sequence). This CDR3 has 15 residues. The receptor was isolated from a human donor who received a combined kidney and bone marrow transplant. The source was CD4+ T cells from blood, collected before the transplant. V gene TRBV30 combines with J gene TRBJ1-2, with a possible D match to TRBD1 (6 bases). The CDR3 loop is CAWSSTGQANYGYTF. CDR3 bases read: TGTGCCTGGAGTTCGACGGGACAAGCTAACTATGGC.